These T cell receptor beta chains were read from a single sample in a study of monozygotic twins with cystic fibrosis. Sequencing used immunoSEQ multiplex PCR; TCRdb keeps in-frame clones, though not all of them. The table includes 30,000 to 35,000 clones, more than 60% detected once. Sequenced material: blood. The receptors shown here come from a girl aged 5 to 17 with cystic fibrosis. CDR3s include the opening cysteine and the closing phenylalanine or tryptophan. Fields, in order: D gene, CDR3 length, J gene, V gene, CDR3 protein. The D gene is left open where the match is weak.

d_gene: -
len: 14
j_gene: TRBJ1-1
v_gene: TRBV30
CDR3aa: CAWSVGAGNTEAFF

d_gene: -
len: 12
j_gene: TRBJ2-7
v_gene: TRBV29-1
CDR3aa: CSVRATGNEQYF

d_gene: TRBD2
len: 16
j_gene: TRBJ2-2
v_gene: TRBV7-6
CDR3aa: CASSLQTSGTTGELFF

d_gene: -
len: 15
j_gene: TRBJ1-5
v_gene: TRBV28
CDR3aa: CASSLFPERNQPQHF

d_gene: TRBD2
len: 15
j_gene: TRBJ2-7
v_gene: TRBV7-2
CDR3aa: CASSSGTSVAYEQYF

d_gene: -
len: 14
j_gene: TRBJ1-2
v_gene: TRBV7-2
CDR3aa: CASSFTGKRDGYTF

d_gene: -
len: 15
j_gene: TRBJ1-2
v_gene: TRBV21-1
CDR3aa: CASSKSNGTDDGYTF

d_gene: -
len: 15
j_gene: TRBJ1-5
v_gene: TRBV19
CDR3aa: CASSASRVEVKPQHF

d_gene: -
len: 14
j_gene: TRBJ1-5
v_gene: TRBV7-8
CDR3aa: CASSLGQLNQPQHF

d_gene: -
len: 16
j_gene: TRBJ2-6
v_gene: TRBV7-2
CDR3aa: CASSLGVGAGANVLTF

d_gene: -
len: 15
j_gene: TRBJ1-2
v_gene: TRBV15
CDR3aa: CATSRDGGFNYGYTF

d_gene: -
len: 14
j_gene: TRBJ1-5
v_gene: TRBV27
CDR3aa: CASSLAGGNQPQHF

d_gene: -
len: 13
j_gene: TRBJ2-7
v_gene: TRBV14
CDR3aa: CASSQVGTYEQYF

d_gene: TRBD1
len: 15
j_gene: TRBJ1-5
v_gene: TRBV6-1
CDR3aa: CASSEPGQGSQPQHF

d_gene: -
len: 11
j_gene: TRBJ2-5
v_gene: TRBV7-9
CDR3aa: CASSYQETQYF

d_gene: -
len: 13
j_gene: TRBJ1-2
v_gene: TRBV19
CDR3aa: CASSGGTFRGYTF

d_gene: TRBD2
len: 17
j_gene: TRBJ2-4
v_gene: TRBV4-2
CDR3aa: CASSQGLQDGGKNIQYF

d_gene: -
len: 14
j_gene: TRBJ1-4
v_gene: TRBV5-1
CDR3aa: CASSFWGVSEKLFF

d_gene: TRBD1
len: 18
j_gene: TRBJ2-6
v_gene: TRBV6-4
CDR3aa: CASRMDRGPCSGANVLTF

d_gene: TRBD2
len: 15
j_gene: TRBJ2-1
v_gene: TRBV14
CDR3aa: CANKRGLAGVREQFF

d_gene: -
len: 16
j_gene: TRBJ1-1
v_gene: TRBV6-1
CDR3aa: CASSEGWDIVSTEAFF

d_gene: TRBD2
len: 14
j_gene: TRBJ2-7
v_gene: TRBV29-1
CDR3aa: CSVEKASGTKEQYF

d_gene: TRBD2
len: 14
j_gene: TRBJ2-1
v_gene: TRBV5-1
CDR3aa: CASSSGTSFGEQFF

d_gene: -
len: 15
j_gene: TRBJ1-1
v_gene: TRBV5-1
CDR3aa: CASSLTANQNTEAFF

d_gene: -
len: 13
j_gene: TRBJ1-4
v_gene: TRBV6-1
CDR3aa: CASSEERRFGLFF

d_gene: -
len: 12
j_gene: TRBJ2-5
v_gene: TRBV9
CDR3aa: CASSVDEETQYF

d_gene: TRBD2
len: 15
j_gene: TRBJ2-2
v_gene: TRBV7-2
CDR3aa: CASSFNLAGGLKLFF

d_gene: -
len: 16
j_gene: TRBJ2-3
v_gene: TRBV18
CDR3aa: CASSPFKGSGADTQYF

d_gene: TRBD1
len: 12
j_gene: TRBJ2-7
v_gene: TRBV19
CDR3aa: CASSNRGNEQYF

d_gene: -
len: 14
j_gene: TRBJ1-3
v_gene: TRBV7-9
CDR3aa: CASSPLGFGNTIYF

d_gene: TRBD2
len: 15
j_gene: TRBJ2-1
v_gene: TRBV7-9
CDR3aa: CASSLWAGGPSEQFF

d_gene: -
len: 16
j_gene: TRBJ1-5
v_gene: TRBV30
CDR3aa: CAWRGQLERVDQPQHF

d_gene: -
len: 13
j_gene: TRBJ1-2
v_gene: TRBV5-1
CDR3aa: CASSLTGMSGYTF

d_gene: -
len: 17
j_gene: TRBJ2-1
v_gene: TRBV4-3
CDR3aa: CASSQDRRLASYNEQFF

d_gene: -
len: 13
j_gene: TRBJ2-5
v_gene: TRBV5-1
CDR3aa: CASSLPPQETQYF

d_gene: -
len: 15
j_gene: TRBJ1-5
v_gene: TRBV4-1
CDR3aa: CASSQGVQDNQPQHF

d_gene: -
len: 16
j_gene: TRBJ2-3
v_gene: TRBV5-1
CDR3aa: CASSLVTGTSTDTQYF

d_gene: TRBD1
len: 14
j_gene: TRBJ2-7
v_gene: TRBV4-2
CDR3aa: CASSQGTGAKEQYF

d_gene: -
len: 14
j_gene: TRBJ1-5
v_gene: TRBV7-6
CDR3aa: CASSLEGQYQPQHF

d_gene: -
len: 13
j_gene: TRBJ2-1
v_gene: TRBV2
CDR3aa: CASSGDANNEQFF

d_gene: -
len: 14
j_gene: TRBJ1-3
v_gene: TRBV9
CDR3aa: CASSPLGSGNTIYF

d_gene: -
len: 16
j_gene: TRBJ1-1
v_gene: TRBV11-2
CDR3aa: CASSLMEWAGNTEAFF

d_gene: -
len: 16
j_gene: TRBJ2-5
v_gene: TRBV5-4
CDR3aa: CASSHPLEHGAETQYF

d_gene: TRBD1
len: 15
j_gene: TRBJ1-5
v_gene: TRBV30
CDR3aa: CAWSRGQGSNQPQHF

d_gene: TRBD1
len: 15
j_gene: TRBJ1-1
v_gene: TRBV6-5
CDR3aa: CASSYSGQGATEAFF

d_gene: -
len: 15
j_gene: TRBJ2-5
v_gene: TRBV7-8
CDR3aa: CASSPPVSVPETQYF

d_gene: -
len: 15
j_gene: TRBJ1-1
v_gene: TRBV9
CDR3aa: CASSPSGGKGTEAFF

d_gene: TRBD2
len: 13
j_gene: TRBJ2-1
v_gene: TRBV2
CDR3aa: CAGQTSGSNEQFF

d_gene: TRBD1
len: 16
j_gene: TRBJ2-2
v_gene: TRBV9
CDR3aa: CASSGGRDRATGELFF

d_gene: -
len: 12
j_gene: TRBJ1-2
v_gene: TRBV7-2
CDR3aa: CASNRDLYGYTF

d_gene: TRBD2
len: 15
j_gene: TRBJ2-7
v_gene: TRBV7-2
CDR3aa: CASSLPGLAFHEQYF

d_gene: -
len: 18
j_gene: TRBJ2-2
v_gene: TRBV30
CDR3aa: CAWSVRRSGEPPVGELFF

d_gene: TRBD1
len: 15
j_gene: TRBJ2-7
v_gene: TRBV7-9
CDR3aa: CASSLGTGSKDEQYF

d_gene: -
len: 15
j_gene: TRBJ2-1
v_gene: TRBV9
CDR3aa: CASSPRASSYNEQFF

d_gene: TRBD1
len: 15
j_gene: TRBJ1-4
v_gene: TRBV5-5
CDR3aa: CASSLLTGINEKLFF